These 16 T cell receptor beta chains originate from one sample sequenced in a study of T cells in Graves' hyperthyroidism and ophthalmopathy (dated by TCRdb to about 2019). The method behind the library was multiplex PCR. Sequencing instrument: Illumina HiSeq 2000. The TCR beta CDR3 regions were amplified from RNA transcripts. The TCR CDR3 was subjected to a first round of RT-PCR using the HTBI primer set and the Qiagen OneStep RT-PCR kit. TCRdb itself trimmed the public reads at Q25 with fastp, ran MiXCR and retained productive beta chains. CDR3 protein sequences are deduplicated, and each keeps its most common genes and DNA. The sample table records hundreds of thousands of distinct CDR3 sequences; roughly 21% of these occur just once. The top ten hold about 50% of the sample. Specimen: blood. Receptors were obtained from a man in his forties with Graves' ophthalmopathy.

This clonotype was seen ten or more times. This chain uses TRBV7-3 with TRBJ2-1; no definite D call. Germline V gene lookup returns CDR1 SGHTA and CDR2 FQGTGA. V lost 2 bases, J lost 3 bases, and 8 bases lay in between. This CDR3 has 14 residues. CDR3 in amino acids: CASSLGRNYNEQFF. The CDR3 DNA sequence: TGTGCCAGCAGCTTAGGGCGGAACTACAATGAGCAGTTCTTC.

This clonotype showed up just a few times. This could be a read error, since a much larger clone is one nucleotide away. The chain employs TRBV7-6 and TRBJ2-1; D perhaps matches TRBD2 (6 bases). Trimming left V 5 bases short and J 5 bases short, with 19 bases between. The germline V gene has CDR1 SGHVS and CDR2 FNYEAQ. The CDR3 covers 16 residues. CDR3 protein: CASSVSRGVGHNEQFF. DNA of the CDR3: TGTGCCAGCAGCGTATCCCGCGGGGTGGGCCACAATGAGCAGTTCTTC.

This clonotype came up a few times. The chain is built from TRBV5-5 and TRBJ1-1; D is possibly TRBD1 (6 bases). With 1 base removed from V and 0 bases from J, the gap between germline ends came to 13 bases. This CDR3 has 16 residues. Germline CDR1 and CDR2: SGHKS and YYEKEE (reference sequence). The CDR3 DNA reads as TGTGCCAGCAGCTTGTCCAGGGGATCATTGAACACTGAAGCTTTCTTT. The encoded protein is CASSLSRGSLNTEAFF. The full variable domain, completed using reference TRBV5-5 and TRBJ1-1, is DAGVTQSPTHLIKTRGQQVTLRCSPISGHKSVSWYQQVLGQGPQFIFQYYEKEERGRGNFPDRFSARQFPNYSSELNVNALLLGDSALYLCASSLSRGSLNTEAFFGQGTRLTVV.

In regard to this clonotype: This may stem from a read error, because a much larger clone lies one nucleotide away. This chain links TRBV9 with TRBJ2-3; D not certain. Germline V lookup: CDR1 SGDLS, CDR2 YYNGEE. Trimming stripped 4 bases from V and 0 bases from J, with 9 bases between. The CDR3 sequence is 14 residues long. CDR3 DNA: TGTGCCAGCAGCTCCCACACTAGCACAGATACGCAGTATTTT. Translating gives CASSSHTSTDTQYF.

This clonotype has a handful of counts. This chain uses TRBV10-2 with TRBJ1-2; TRBD1 matches at 7 bases. The CDR3 loop spans 14 amino acids. In germline, CDR1 is WSHSY, CDR2 SAAADI. V shed 4 bases and J 4 bases; nucleotides not matched to a gene: 6. The CDR3 bases are TGCGCCAGCAGTGTTGACAGGGAGGCCTATGGCTACACCTTC. Translated: CASSVDREAYGYTF.

The sample holds many counts of this clonotype. This chain connects TRBV12-3 or TRBV12-4 to TRBJ1-1, with D perhaps matching TRBD1 (5 bases). CDR3 length: 15 residues. Trimming took 3 bases from V and 4 from J, leaving 15 bases between them. CDR3 sequence: CASSFATVGSTEAFF. CDR3 bases: TGTGCCAGCAGTTTCGCGACAGTGGGAAGCACTGAAGCTTTCTTT.

This clonotype was seen at least ten times. The chain uses TRBV11-1 and TRBJ2-3; 8 bases match TRBD2. The CDR3 covers 15 residues. Trimming cost V 4 bases and J 1 base; bases outside gene matches: 4. CDR1 and CDR2 (germline): SGHAT, FQDESV (reference sequence). DNA of the CDR3: TGTGCCAGCAGCTACCCGACTAGCGGCACAGATACGCAGTATTTT. Its translation: CASSYPTSGTDTQYF.

About this clonotype: A single base separates this from a much larger clone, so it may be a read error. CDR3 region: CASSQEFLWGTEAFF. The CDR3 nucleotides read TGTGCCAGCAGCCAAGAATTCCTCTGGGGTACTGAAGCTTTCTTT. The V call is TRBV14, the J call TRBJ1-1; D is unresolved. The CDR3 covers 15 residues. Germline CDR1 SGHDN, CDR2 FVKESK. V lost 0 bases, J lost 5 bases, and 13 bases lay in between.

The chain employs TRBV11-1 and TRBJ2-3, with D possibly TRBD2 on 5 matching bases. This CDR3 region has 14 residues. V was pared by 5 bases and J by 7 bases, with 16 bases between. Germline V gene lookup returns CDR1 SGHAT and CDR2 FQDESV (reference sequence). CDR3 region: CASSGALAVYTQYF. For the CDR3, the DNA is TGTGCCAGCAGCGGCGCCCTAGCCGTTTATACGCAGTATTTT.

J is TRBJ2-5 and V is TRBV7-9; 7 bases are a match to TRBD2. CDR3 length: 15 residues. With 2 bases clipped from V and 3 bases from J, the junction kept 6 bases outside the gene matches. Germline loops: CDR1 SEHNR, CDR2 FQNEAQ (reference sequence). CDR3 in amino acids: CASSLWGGNKETQYF. In nucleotides, the CDR3 is TGTGCCAGCAGCTTATGGGGGGGAAATAAAGAGACCCAGTACTTC. Full variable domain (missing parts from reference TRBV7-9 and TRBJ2-5): DTGVSQNPRHKITKRGQNVTFRCDPISEHNRLYWYRQTLGQGPEFLTYFQNEAQLEKSRLLSDRFSAERPKGSFSTLEIQRTEQGDSAMYLCASSLWGGNKETQYFGPGTRLLVL.

In this sample, this clonotype turned up many times. V is TRBV3-1 and J is TRBJ1-1, with D perhaps matching TRBD1 (5 bases). Germline V gene sequence: CDR1 LGHDT, CDR2 YNNKEL (reference sequence). Trimming removed 4 bases at V and 7 bases at J, with 10 bases between. The CDR3 covers 12 residues. Written as DNA, the CDR3 is TGTGCCAGCAGCCCCGGACAAGTTGAAGCTTTCTTT. Protein sequence: CASSPGQVEAFF. The whole variable domain, remainder taken from reference TRBV3-1 and TRBJ1-1, is DTAVSQTPKYLVTQMGNDKSIKCEQNLGHDTMYWYKQDSKKFLKIMFSYNNKELIINETVPNRFSPKSPDKAHLNLHINSLELGDSAVYFCASSPGQVEAFFGQGTRLTVV.

This clonotype has ten or more counts. J is TRBJ2-1 and V is TRBV12-3 or TRBV12-4; TRBD2 aligns across 7 bases. There are 15 residues in the CDR3. V shed 6 bases and J 8 bases; nucleotides not matched to a gene: 13. The CDR3 nucleotides are TGTGCCAGCAGCCCTGTGGGGGGAGGGGCTTATGAGCAGTTCTTC. Protein sequence: CASSPVGGGAYEQFF.

Points on this clonotype: A much more abundant neighbour one base away suggests this may be a read error. The rearrangement joins TRBV7-2 to TRBJ2-1; unclear D gene. Germline loops: CDR1 SGHTA, CDR2 FQGNSA. This CDR3 spans 13 amino acids. The CDR3 loop reads CASSSDTYNEQSF. The CDR3 nucleotides are TGTGCCAGCAGCTCTGACACCTACAATGAGCAGTCCTTC.

The chain carries TRBV3-1 and TRBJ1-6; no reliable D call. Looked up from germline, CDR1 is LGHDT and CDR2 is YNNKEL (reference sequence). Trimming removed 0 bases from V and 7 bases from J, with 4 bases in between. The CDR3 length is 13 residues. The CDR3: CASSQETNSPLHF. The CDR3 DNA sequence: TGTGCCAGCAGCCAAGAGACGAATTCACCCCTCCACTTT.

The chain couples TRBV6-1 to TRBJ1-1; D is unresolved. The germline V gene encodes CDR1 MNHNS and CDR2 SASEGT. The CDR3 spans 14 residues. The V and J ends lost 5 bases and 4 bases respectively, with 14 bases between them. In nucleotides, the CDR3 is TGTGCCAGCAGTCTGCGCCCCTTAGGCACTGAAGCTTTCTTT. Residues: CASSLRPLGTEAFF.

The chain uses TRBV2 and TRBJ1-2, with D perhaps TRBD1 (5 bases). The CDR3 runs 13 residues. Per the germline V gene, CDR1 is SNHLY and CDR2 is FYNNEI. V lost 7 bases, J lost 8 bases, and 17 bases lay in between. In nucleotides, the CDR3 is TGTGCCAGCACCTTAGACAGCCCTCGGGGCTACACCTTC. Encoded protein: CASTLDSPRGYTF.